Below are 21 T cell receptor beta chains sequenced from a single sample in a study of blood T cells in healthy people across ages. The use of a sample-barcoded 5' primer and a J-beta primer mix characterized a second PCR of roughly 7 to 11 cycles. TCRdb independently ran MiXCR on the 5' RACE reads; one entry per CDR3 protein. Of 1.8 million or so distinct CDR3 sequences in the sample, around 42% were seen once. Sequenced input: blood. These receptors were obtained from a human donor in good health.

The chain carries TRBV2 and TRBJ2-3; TRBD2 might be the D (5 bases). V was cut by 7 bases and J by 2 bases, with 31 bases left in between. This CDR3 spans 20 amino acids. Germline V gene lookup returns CDR1 SNHLY and CDR2 FYNNEI. This chain's CDR3 is CASNESGGGQGSYLTDTQYF. In DNA form, the CDR3 reads TGTGCCAGCAATGAGTCGGGCGGCGGGCAAGGCTCCTACCTCACAGATACGCAGTATTTT.

Of note for this clonotype: A much larger clonotype is one base distant, so this may be a read error. The chain is built from TRBV9 and TRBJ2-1; the D is unclear. CDR3 length: 13 residues. V lost 0 bases to trimming and J lost 7 bases, with 8 bases between them. Germline lookup yields CDR1 SGDLS and CDR2 YYNGEE. The CDR3 spells CASSVGLRNEQFF. DNA for the CDR3: TGTGCCAGCAGCGTAGGGCTACGGAATGAGCAGTTCTTC.

The rearrangement links TRBV12-3 or TRBV12-4 to TRBJ2-1; a possible D gene is TRBD1 (6 bases). This CDR3 comprises 13 residues. The V gene lost 2 bases and the J gene lost 8 bases, with 10 bases spanning the gap. CDR3 amino acids: CASSLTGKDEQFF. CDR3 nucleotides: TGTGCCAGCAGTTTAACAGGGAAGGATGAGCAGTTCTTC.

A few counts support this clonotype. The chain combines TRBV5-1 with TRBJ2-2, with TRBD2 matching over 9 bases. V was pared by 4 bases and J by 2 bases, with 12 bases of the junction left unmatched. The CDR3 consists of 18 residues. Germline lookup yields CDR1 SGHRS and CDR2 YFSETQ. The CDR3 DNA reads TGCGCCAGCAGCCCTACCCCGACTAGCGGTTTCAACACCGGGGAGCTGTTTTTT. Protein product: CASSPTPTSGFNTGELFF.

This clonotype was recorded a few times. The V call is TRBV4-2, the J call TRBJ1-6; no clear D. The CDR3 runs 13 residues. V was shortened by 4 bases and J by 8 bases, with 9 bases between the two germline ends. The germline CDR1 and CDR2 sequences are LGHNA and YNFKEQ. CDR3 coding DNA: TGTGCCAGCAGCCCCCAGACTGATTCACCCCTCCACTTT. It translates to CASSPQTDSPLHF.

At least ten counts were recorded for this clonotype. The chain uses TRBV12-3 or TRBV12-4 and TRBJ2-3, with 10 bases matching TRBD2. This CDR3 is 15 amino acids long. V was pared by 3 bases and J by 1 base, with 1 base of the junction left unmatched. CDR3 DNA: TGTGCCAGCAGTTTCGGACTAGCGGGCACAGATACGCAGTATTTT. It translates to CASSFGLAGTDTQYF.

This sequence joins TRBV5-1 and TRBJ2-3, with 12 positions matching TRBD1. Germline V gives CDR1 SGHRS, CDR2 YFSETQ. This CDR3 has 18 residues. J was trimmed by 5 bases and V by 0 bases; bases with no gene match: 10. CDR3 residues: CASSLAAGTGGGGDTQYF. Written as DNA, the CDR3 is TGCGCCAGCAGCTTGGCCGCCGGGACAGGGGGCGGCGGAGATACGCAGTATTTT.

This rearrangement joins TRBV24-1 to TRBJ1-5; no definite D call. Trimming removed 4 bases at V and 5 bases at J, with 5 bases between. CDR1 is KGHDR and CDR2 is SFDVKD in the germline V gene. The CDR3 runs to 12 residues. CDR3 nucleotides: TGTGCCACCAGTGACCCCGATCAGCCCCAGCATTTT. Amino acids: CATSDPDQPQHF.

This clonotype was recorded a few times. The V and J genes are TRBV7-2 and TRBJ2-3; D not resolved. The germline CDR1 and CDR2 sequences are SGHTA and FQGNSA. The CDR3 extends over 13 amino acids. Trimming took off 7 bases at V and 6 bases at J, with 14 bases between the two ends. CDR3 nucleotide sequence: TGTGCCAGCACCCTAACCGGGCGGGATACGCAGTATTTT. Translating it yields CASTLTGRDTQYF.

This chain links TRBV2 with TRBJ2-1; D remains ambiguous. The ends were cut back, 6 bases at V and 8 bases at J, with 11 bases in the middle. Germline CDR1 and CDR2: SNHLY and FYNNEI. The CDR3 is made up of 12 amino acids. Here the CDR3 reads CASRPDWDEQFF. The CDR3 bases are TGTGCCAGCAGGCCAGACTGGGATGAGCAGTTCTTC.

In this sample, this clonotype turned up many times. DNA of the CDR3: TGTGCCAGCAAAGGAGGGAGGGGGAACAATGAGCAGTTCTTC. Encoded protein: CASKGGRGNNEQFF. This chain uses TRBV7-3 with TRBJ2-1; tentatively, D is TRBD2 (7 bases). V was cut by 7 bases and J by 5 bases, with 15 bases left in between. The CDR3 spans 14 residues. Germline CDR1 reads SGHTA; CDR2 reads FQGTGA.

This chain joins TRBV25-1 and TRBJ2-5, with D possibly TRBD1 on 6 matching bases. The V and J ends lost 6 bases and 5 bases respectively, with 25 bases between them. CDR1 and CDR2 (germline): MGHDK, SYGVNS. CDR3 length: 17 amino acids. CDR3 sequence reads: CASSEGSGGRACETQYF. The CDR3 DNA sequence: TGTGCCAGCAGCGAGGGGAGTGGGGGCCGGGCTTGTGAGACCCAGTACTTC. The whole variable domain, filled in from reference TRBV25-1 and TRBJ2-5, reads EADIYQTPRYLVIGTGKKITLECSQTMGHDKMYWYQQDPGMELHLIHYSYGVNSTEKGDLSSESTVSRIRTEHFPLTLESARPSHTSQYLCASSEGSGGRACETQYFGPGTRLLVL.

The J gene is TRBJ2-7, the V gene TRBV7-2; no reliable D call. This CDR3 has 15 amino acids. Germline V gene sequence: CDR1 SGHTA, CDR2 FQGNSA. Trimming left V 1 base short and J 0 bases short, with 10 bases between. CDR3: CASSLVGSTSYEQYF. CDR3 sequence (DNA): TGTGCCAGCAGCTTAGTTGGCAGCACCTCCTACGAGCAGTACTTC. Full variable domain (rest looked up from reference TRBV7-2 and TRBJ2-7): GAGVSQSPSNKVTEKGKDVELRCDPISGHTALYWYRQSLGQGLEFLIYFQGNSAPDKSGLPSDRFSAERTGGSVSTLTIQRTQQEDSAVYLCASSLVGSTSYEQYFGPGTRLTVT.

This sequence joins TRBV20-1 and TRBJ2-7; D is ambiguous. Germline V gives CDR1 DFQATT, CDR2 SNEGSKA (reference sequence). V lost 5 bases to trimming and J lost 1 base, with 15 bases between them. CDR3 length: 14 residues. CDR3 amino acids: CSAGIRRRSYEQYF. CDR3 bases: TGCAGTGCTGGAATAAGGCGGAGATCCTACGAGCAGTACTTC.

The CDR3 nucleotides are TGTGCCATCAGTGAAGGCGGGGAGCATACGTTCTTC. Its protein is CAISEGGEHTFF. The chain joins TRBV10-3 to TRBJ2-1; TRBD2 is a possible D gene (6 bases). This CDR3 spans 12 amino acids. Germline CDR1 is ENHRY and CDR2 is SYGVKD. The V gene lost 3 bases and the J gene lost 15 bases, with 15 bases spanning the gap.

The sample holds a few counts of this clonotype. The rearrangement joins TRBV11-2 to TRBJ2-6, with D uncertain. This CDR3 is built from 12 residues. CDR1 and CDR2 from the germline V gene are SGHAT and FQNNGV. The V end was cut by 2 bases, the J end by 7 bases, with 3 bases between. CDR3 DNA: TGTGCCAGCAGCTTATCTGCCAACGTCCTGACTTTC. Its protein is CASSLSANVLTF.

V gene TRBV6-6 combines with J gene TRBJ1-2, with 8 bases fitting TRBD1. The CDR3 contains 15 residues. V trimming: 6 bases; J trimming: 4 bases; junction bases outside the gene matches: 10. Germline CDR1 MNHNY, CDR2 SVGAGI (reference sequence). CDR3 protein: CASRRRQGISYGYTF. In DNA form, the CDR3 reads TGTGCCAGCAGACGTCGACAGGGGATCTCCTATGGCTACACCTTC.

V gene TRBV4-3 combines with J gene TRBJ2-3; no clear D. This CDR3 spans 14 amino acids. The germline V gene has CDR1 LGHNA and CDR2 YSLEER. Trimming stripped 3 bases from V and 4 bases from J, with 11 bases between. CDR3 residues: CASSQNPVADTQYF. The CDR3 bases are TGCGCCAGCAGCCAGAATCCCGTGGCAGATACGCAGTATTTT.

The chain uses TRBV11-2 and TRBJ2-1; D unresolved. CDR3 length equals 12 residues. The germline V gene encodes CDR1 SGHAT and CDR2 FQNNGV. Deletions cut 4 bases from V and 8 bases from J, with 9 bases between. In nucleotides, the CDR3 is TGTGCCAGCAGCTCCGACGGCGATGAGCAGTTCTTC. Amino acid sequence: CASSSDGDEQFF. Complete variable domain (other parts from reference TRBV11-2 and TRBJ2-1): EAGVAQSPRYKIIEKRQSVAFWCNPISGHATLYWYQQILGQGPKLLIQFQNNGVVDDSQLPKDRFSAERLKGVDSTLKIQPAKLEDSAVYLCASSSDGDEQFFGPGTRLTVL.

This clonotype was found a few times. The chain carries TRBV12-3 or TRBV12-4 and TRBJ1-1; D uncertain. V lost 3 bases and J 6 bases, leaving 11 bases between the germline ends. The CDR3 consists of 13 residues. The CDR3 DNA sequence: TGTGCCAGCAGTTTCACTCAAGCTGCTGAAGCTTTCTTT. This translates into CASSFTQAAEAFF.

There are many counts of this clonotype. The rearrangement uses TRBV6-1 and TRBJ1-5; D is possibly TRBD1 (6 bases). The CDR3 is 17 amino acids. V lost 4 bases and J lost 11, with 27 bases in between. CDR1 and CDR2 (germline): MNHNS, SASEGT. The CDR3 nucleotides read TGTGCCAGCAGTGGGGGGCTGCGGACATTCCTCATTAGGTCCCAGCATTTT. It specifies CASSGGLRTFLIRSQHF.